These T cell receptor beta chains were read from a single sample in a study of blood T cell repertoires in COVID-19. The repertoire was sequenced with immunoSEQ multiplex PCR; TCRdb's copy has only in-frame clones and lacks some. The sample includes roughly 200,000 clones, 80% to 90% of them seen just once. Sequenced sample: PBMCs or T cells enriched from blood (not recorded which). The source of these receptors is a woman aged 25 to 39 who had been exposed to COVID-19. Both conserved end residues are part of each CDR3. D genes are given only for firm matches. Size is omitted from some rows. Given values are once, few, many or a class for expanded clones.

j_gene: TRBJ1-1
abundance: NA
d_gene: NA
len: 13
v_gene: TRBV19
CDR3nt: TGTGCCAGTAGTGTGGGACAGAACACTGAAGCTTTCTTT
CDR3aa: CASSVGQNTEAFF

j_gene: TRBJ2-3
abundance: NA
d_gene: NA
len: 13
v_gene: TRBV30
CDR3nt: TGTGCCTGGAGTCAGGGGCACACAGATACGCAGTATTTT
CDR3aa: CAWSQGHTDTQYF

j_gene: TRBJ1-6
abundance: NA
d_gene: TRBD1
len: 17
v_gene: TRBV2
CDR3nt: TGTGCCAGCCAAAAGTCCCGGGACAGGGGTGGTAATTCACCCCTCCACTTT
CDR3aa: CASQKSRDRGGNSPLHF

j_gene: TRBJ1-4
abundance: NA
d_gene: NA
len: 15
v_gene: TRBV6-6
CDR3nt: TGTGCCAGCAGTACAGACCTCGCAACTAATGAAAAACTGTTTTTT
CDR3aa: CASSTDLATNEKLFF

j_gene: TRBJ1-2
abundance: NA
d_gene: NA
len: 15
v_gene: TRBV2
CDR3nt: TGTGCCAGCAGTGAAGGCAGGGGAAGAAACTATGGCTACACCTTC
CDR3aa: CASSEGRGRNYGYTF

j_gene: TRBJ2-3
abundance: NA
d_gene: TRBD1
len: 16
v_gene: TRBV27
CDR3nt: TGTGCCAGCAGTTTAAACCCAGGGGGAAGCACAGATACGCAGTATTTT
CDR3aa: CASSLNPGGSTDTQYF

j_gene: TRBJ1-4
abundance: NA
d_gene: NA
len: 16
v_gene: TRBV3-1/TRBV3-2
CDR3nt: TGTGCCAGCAGCCAAGAAGGGAGTGCAACTAATGAAAAACTGTTTTTT
CDR3aa: CASSQEGSATNEKLFF

j_gene: TRBJ2-2
abundance: many
d_gene: TRBD1
len: 19
v_gene: TRBV11-2
CDR3nt: TGTGCCAGCAGCCCAGGGCGGGGGAGGGACAGGGTTAACACCGGGGAGCTGTTTTTT
CDR3aa: CASSPGRGRDRVNTGELFF

j_gene: TRBJ2-7
abundance: once
d_gene: TRBD1
len: 14
v_gene: TRBV28
CDR3nt: TGTGCCAGCAGGCCCCCAGGGGGCCCCTACGAGCAGTACTTC
CDR3aa: CASRPPGGPYEQYF

j_gene: TRBJ2-7
abundance: NA
d_gene: TRBD1
len: 16
v_gene: TRBV5-1
CDR3nt: TGCGCCAGCAGCCCCCAGGACAGGGGGCTATCCTACGAGCAGTACTTC
CDR3aa: CASSPQDRGLSYEQYF

j_gene: TRBJ1-2
abundance: NA
d_gene: NA
len: 13
v_gene: TRBV5-1
CDR3nt: TGCGCCAGCAGCGTGACGGGGGACTATGGCTACACCTTC
CDR3aa: CASSVTGDYGYTF

j_gene: TRBJ1-6
abundance: NA
d_gene: NA
len: 13
v_gene: TRBV3-1/TRBV3-2
CDR3nt: TGTGCCAGCAGCCAGCGGAGCTATTCACCCCTCCACTTT
CDR3aa: CASSQRSYSPLHF

j_gene: TRBJ2-2
abundance: NA
d_gene: TRBD1
len: 16
v_gene: TRBV10-3
CDR3nt: TGTGCCATCACACGTAGCCAGGGGGCGAACACCGGGGAGCTGTTTTTT
CDR3aa: CAITRSQGANTGELFF

j_gene: TRBJ1-1
abundance: NA
d_gene: NA
len: 13
v_gene: TRBV10-3
CDR3nt: TGTGCCATCAGTGATATTGGTCGGGCTGAAGCTTTCTTT
CDR3aa: CAISDIGRAEAFF

j_gene: TRBJ2-1
abundance: NA
d_gene: TRBD1
len: 14
v_gene: TRBV24-1
CDR3nt: TGTGCCACCAGTGACCGGGACAGAAACAATGAGCAGTTCTTC
CDR3aa: CATSDRDRNNEQFF

j_gene: TRBJ1-2
abundance: NA
d_gene: TRBD1
len: 16
v_gene: TRBV9
CDR3nt: TGTGCCAGCAGCGTAGCTCGGTCCGGGACAGAGTATGGCTACACCTTC
CDR3aa: CASSVARSGTEYGYTF

j_gene: TRBJ1-1
abundance: NA
d_gene: NA
len: 14
v_gene: TRBV30
CDR3nt: TGTGCCTGGAGTTCGACCCGGGGGGGCACTGAAGCTTTCTTT
CDR3aa: CAWSSTRGGTEAFF

j_gene: TRBJ2-1
abundance: NA
d_gene: NA
len: 15
v_gene: TRBV7-9
CDR3nt: TGTGCCCCTCAACGTAGGGGGGGCTCCTACAATGAGCAGTTCTTC
CDR3aa: CAPQRRGGSYNEQFF